This TCR beta chain was documented in a study of blood T cell repertoires in COVID-19. Turning to the study itself: COVID-19 samples, acute and convalescent, were from the United States, Italy and Spain.

CDR1 and CDR2 from the germline V gene are MDHEN and SYDVKM. The length of the CDR3 is 16 residues. V lost 2 bases and J 6 bases, leaving 20 bases between the germline ends. Authors' data handling: Using reference gene primer amplification, nucleated cell counts were estimated. Sequencing used immunoSEQ multiplex PCR; TCRdb keeps in-frame clones, though not all of them. Clone size and the V and J calls come from that table; the DNA yielded D and trimming. The repertoire holds 100,000 to 150,000 clones, with roughly 90% as singletons. The clonotype originates from a man over 45 with COVID-19, enrolled during active disease. Input material: peripheral blood. The chain uses TRBV28 and TRBJ2-7; weak D call: TRBD2 (6 bases). This CDR3 reads CASSLPGPGVPREQYF. For the CDR3, the DNA is TGTGCCAGCAGTTTACCAGGTCCGGGAGTCCCTCGCGAGCAGTACTTC. Full variable domain (remainder filled in from reference TRBV28 and TRBJ2-7): DVKVTQSSRYLVKRTGEKVFLECVQDMDHENMFWYRQDPGLGLRLIYFSYDVKMKEKGDIPEGYSVSREKKERFSLILESASTNQTSMYLCASSLPGPGVPREQYFGPGTRLTVT.